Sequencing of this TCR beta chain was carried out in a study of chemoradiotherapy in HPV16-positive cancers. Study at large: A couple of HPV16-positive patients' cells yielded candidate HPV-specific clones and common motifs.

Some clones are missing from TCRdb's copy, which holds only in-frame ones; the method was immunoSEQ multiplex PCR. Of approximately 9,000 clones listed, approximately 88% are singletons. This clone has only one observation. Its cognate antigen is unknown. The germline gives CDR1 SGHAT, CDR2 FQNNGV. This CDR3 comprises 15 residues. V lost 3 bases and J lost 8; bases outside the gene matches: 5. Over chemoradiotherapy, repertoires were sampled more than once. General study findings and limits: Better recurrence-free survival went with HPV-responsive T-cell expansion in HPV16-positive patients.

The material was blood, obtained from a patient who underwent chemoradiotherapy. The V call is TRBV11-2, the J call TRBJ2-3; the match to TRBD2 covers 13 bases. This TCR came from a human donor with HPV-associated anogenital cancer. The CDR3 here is CASSFGLAGEGTQYF. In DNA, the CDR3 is TGTGCCAGCAGCTTCGGACTAGCGGGAGAGGGTACGCAGTATTTT.